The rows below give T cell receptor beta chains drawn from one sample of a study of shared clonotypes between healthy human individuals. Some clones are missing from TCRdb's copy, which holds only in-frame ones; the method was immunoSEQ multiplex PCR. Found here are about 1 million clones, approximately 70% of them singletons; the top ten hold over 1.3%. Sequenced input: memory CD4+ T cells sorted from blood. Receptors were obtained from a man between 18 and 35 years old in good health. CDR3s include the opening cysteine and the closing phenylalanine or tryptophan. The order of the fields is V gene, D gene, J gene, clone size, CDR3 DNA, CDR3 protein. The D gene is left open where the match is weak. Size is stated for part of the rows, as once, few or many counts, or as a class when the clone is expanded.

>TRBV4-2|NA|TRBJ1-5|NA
TGTGCCAGCAGCCAAGATGGGCAGCTCAATCAGCCCCAGCATTTT
CASSQDGQLNQPQHF
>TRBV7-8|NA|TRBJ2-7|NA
TGTGCCAGCAGCTTCGCGGGGCAGGGGTTTTACGAGCAGTACTTC
CASSFAGQGFYEQYF
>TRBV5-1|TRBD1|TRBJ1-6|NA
TGCGCCAGCAGCTTGGCCCGAGACAGGGAGGGTTCACCCCTCCACTTT
CASSLARDREGSPLHF
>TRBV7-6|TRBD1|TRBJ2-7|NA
TGTGCCAGCAGCTCTCGACAGGGCAGCTCCTACGAGCAGTACTTC
CASSSRQGSSYEQYF
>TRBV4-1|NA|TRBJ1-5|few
TGCGCCAGCAGCCAAACACAGGGATTGGGCAATCAGCCCCAGCATTTT
CASSQTQGLGNQPQHF
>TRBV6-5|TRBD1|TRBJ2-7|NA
TGTGCCAGCAGTCTAGGGGACAGGGTGGGGGAGCAGTACTTC
CASSLGDRVGEQYF
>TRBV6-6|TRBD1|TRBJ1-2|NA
TGTGCCAGCAGTCAGACAGGGGGCTATGGCTACACCTTC
CASSQTGGYGYTF
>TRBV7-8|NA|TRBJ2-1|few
TGTGCCAGCAGCAGTAGGATCGCTAGCGCCGCCAATGAGCAGTTCTTC
CASSSRIASAANEQFF
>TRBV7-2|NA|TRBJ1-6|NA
TGTGCCAGCAGAATAACACAGTTTAATTCACCCCTCCACTTT
CASRITQFNSPLHF
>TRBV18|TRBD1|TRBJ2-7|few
TGTGCCAGCTCACCTGGGACAGGGTTATACGAGCAGTACTTC
CASSPGTGLYEQYF
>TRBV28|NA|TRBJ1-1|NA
TGTGCCGCGATTACCGAGGGGAGCACTGAAGCTTTCTTT
CAAITEGSTEAFF
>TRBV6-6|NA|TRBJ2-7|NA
TGTGCCAGCAGTTACGAGGGGGAGATCTACGAGCAGTACTTC
CASSYEGEIYEQYF
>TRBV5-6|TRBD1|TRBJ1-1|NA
TGTGCCAGCAGCTTTGCCGGGACAGGTTTTACTGAAGCTTTCTTT
CASSFAGTGFTEAFF
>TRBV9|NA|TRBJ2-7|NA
TGTGCCAGCAGCGTAGCGGCGGTTAGCTCCTACGAGCAGTACTTC
CASSVAAVSSYEQYF
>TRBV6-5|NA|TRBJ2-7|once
TGTGCCAGCACCCAGGGGTTGGGCTACGAGCAGTACTTC
CASTQGLGYEQYF
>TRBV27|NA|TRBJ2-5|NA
TGTGCCAGCAGTTTAAGGAGGGTCACACAAGAGACCCAGTACTTC
CASSLRRVTQETQYF
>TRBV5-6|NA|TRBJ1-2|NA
TGTGCCAGCAGCTTGGCCGTCCCCGCTAACTATGGCTACACCTTC
CASSLAVPANYGYTF
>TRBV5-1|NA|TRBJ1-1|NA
TGCGCCAGCAGCCCGGGGACAACTAACACTGAAGCTTTCTTT
CASSPGTTNTEAFF
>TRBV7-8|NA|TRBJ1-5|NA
TGTGCCAGCAGCTTATGGGGCCCCCGGGAAGAGTCAGGCAATCAGCCCCAGCATTTT
CASSLWGPREESGNQPQHF
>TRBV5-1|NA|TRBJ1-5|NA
TGCGCCAGCAGCCCACGAGGGGGCAATCAGCCCCAGCATTTT
CASSPRGGNQPQHF
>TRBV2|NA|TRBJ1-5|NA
TGTGCCAGCACCCCCGAGCCCGGACAGCCCCAGCATTTT
CASTPEPGQPQHF
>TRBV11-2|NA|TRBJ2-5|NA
TGTGCCAGCAGGGAGGGGAGTGGACAGCAAGAGACCCAGTACTTC
CASREGSGQQETQYF
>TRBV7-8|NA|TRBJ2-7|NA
TGTGCCAGCAGCAAACAGGGACCGGGGGAGCAGTACTTC
CASSKQGPGEQYF
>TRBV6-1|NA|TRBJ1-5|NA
TGTGCCAGCAGTGAAAAGGCGGGGGATCAGCCCCAGCATTTT
CASSEKAGDQPQHF
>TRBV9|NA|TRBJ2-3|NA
TGTGCCAGCAGCTACCGGGACATCCCCACAGATACGCAGTATTTT
CASSYRDIPTDTQYF
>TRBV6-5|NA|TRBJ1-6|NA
TGTGCCAGCAGTTACTACGGGACCCAACCCCTCCACTTT
CASSYYGTQPLHF
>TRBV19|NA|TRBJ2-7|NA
TGTGCCAGTAGCCCCGGAGCGGGTCCCTACGAGCAGTACTTC
CASSPGAGPYEQYF
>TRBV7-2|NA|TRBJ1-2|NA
TGTGCCAGCAGCCCATGGGGCGGGTTTGGGGACGGCTACACCTTC
CASSPWGGFGDGYTF
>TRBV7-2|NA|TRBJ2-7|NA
TGTGCCAGCAGTCCGGATTACTACGAGCAGTACTTC
CASSPDYYEQYF
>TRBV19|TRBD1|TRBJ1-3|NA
TGTGCCAGTACCCGACAGGGTCGTTACTCTGGAAACACCATATATTTT
CASTRQGRYSGNTIYF
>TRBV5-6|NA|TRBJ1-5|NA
TGTGCCAGCAGCTTGGGACAGCGCAATCAGCCCCAGCATTTT
CASSLGQRNQPQHF
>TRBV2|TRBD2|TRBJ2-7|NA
TGTGCCAGCAGAGTACTAGCGGGTTCCTACGAGCAGTACTTC
CASRVLAGSYEQYF
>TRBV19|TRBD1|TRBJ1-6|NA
TGTGCCAGTACCAGGACAGGGGGCGACCGCTATAATTCACCCCTCCACTTT
CASTRTGGDRYNSPLHF
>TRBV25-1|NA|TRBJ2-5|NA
TGTGCCAGCAGGGCCTTGAGACCGGTCGCGTGGCGGGAGACCCAGTACTTC
CASRALRPVAWRETQYF
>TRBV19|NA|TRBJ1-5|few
TGTGCCAGCCATACAAGGCCCGGTCGGCCCCAGCATTTT
CASHTRPGRPQHF
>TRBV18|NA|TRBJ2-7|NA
TGTGCCAGCTCCGTGTTCGAGAGCTCCTACGAGCAGTACTTC
CASSVFESSYEQYF
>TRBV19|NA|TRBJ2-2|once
TGTGCCAGTAGTATAGCAAGGGGGGCAAGAGGAAACACCGGGGAGCTGTTTTTT
CASSIARGARGNTGELFF
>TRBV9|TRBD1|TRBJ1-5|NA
TGTGCCAGCAGCGTAGGGGACAGCGGCAATCAGCCCCAGCATTTT
CASSVGDSGNQPQHF
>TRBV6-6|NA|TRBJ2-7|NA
TGTGCCAGCAGTTACTCGACGGCAGCTGGCTACGAGCAGTACTTC
CASSYSTAAGYEQYF
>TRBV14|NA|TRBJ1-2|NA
TGTGCCAGCAGCCAAGATCAGGCAGGGACGGGCGTGGATGGCTACACCTTC
CASSQDQAGTGVDGYTF
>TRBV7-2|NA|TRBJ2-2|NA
TGTGCCAGCATCTCCGGCGGGACCGGGGAGCTGTTTTTT
CASISGGTGELFF
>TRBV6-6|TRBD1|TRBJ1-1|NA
TGTGCCAGCAGTAAAGGGGGCGCGGGGTTGACTGAAGCTTTCTTT
CASSKGGAGLTEAFF